This T cell receptor beta chain derives from a study of T cell repertoires in cytomegalovirus infection. This clonotype was recorded many times. A single record per CDR3 protein comes from TCRdb applying MiXCR to the reads. The sample consists of around 180,000 distinct CDR3 sequences, roughly a fifth of them appearing once. CDR3 length equals 15 residues. The V and J ends lost 2 bases and 4 bases respectively, with 10 bases between them. The germline CDR1 and CDR2 sequences are SGHDT and YYEEEE. The specimen was PBMCs. The receptor comes from a human donor in good health (CMV status not recorded). Some clones in this sample may be carry-over from other donors' samples. The chain couples TRBV5-6 to TRBJ2-6; D perhaps matches TRBD1 (5 bases). The CDR3 sequence is CASSLPGSGANVLTF. The CDR3 coding sequence is TGTGCCAGCAGCTTACCAGGGTCGGGGGCCAACGTCCTGACTTTC.